Below, one T cell receptor beta chain is given with its context. Per the germline V gene, CDR1 is SGHVS and CDR2 is FQNEAQ. V lost 2 bases and J 6 bases, leaving 8 bases between the germline ends. The CDR3 sequence is 13 residues long. This sample is drawn from a study of blood T cell repertoires in COVID-19. Per the original methods: Reference gene primers were amplified, and this amplification served to estimate nucleated cell counts. TCRdb's copy holds only in-frame clones and misses some; the assay was immunoSEQ multiplex PCR. The V and J calls and the clone size are those of that table, but D and trimming were determined from the DNA. The sample lists about 330,000 clones; under 90% were seen once. The cohort comprised adults aged about 18 to 100 years residing in approximately 22 US areas. Participant-reported clinical history was the basis for cohort assignment.

The sequencing input was PBMCs or T cells enriched from blood (not recorded which). The chain couples TRBV7-8 to TRBJ1-5; D might be TRBD1 (6 bases). The source is a woman younger than 35 who had recovered from COVID-19. DNA for the CDR3: TGTGCCAGCAGCTTAAAACAGGGTCAGCCCCAGCATTTT. Residues: CASSLKQGQPQHF.